The rows below give T cell receptor beta chains drawn from one sample of a study of blood T cell repertoires in COVID-19. TCRdb's copy holds only in-frame clones and misses some; the assay was immunoSEQ multiplex PCR. The data show about 14,000 clones, with approximately 73% seen just once and 9.7% held by the top ten. Material for sequencing was peripheral blood. The receptor set was obtained from an older man with acute or convalescent COVID-19. Each CDR3 is given with its conserved first and last residue. D genes are given only for firm matches. Some rows mark clone size as missing; the rest say once, few, many or name a class of expanded clone.

-	TRBV5-1	TRBD2	TRBJ2-7	TGCGCCAGCAGCCTGGAGGGGGCTAGCGGGACAAACGAGCAGTACTTC	CASSLEGASGTNEQYF
-	TRBV6-1	-	TRBJ1-6	TGTGCCAGCAGTGAAGCACAGACTACCAGCTCCTATAATTCACCCCTCCACTTT	CASSEAQTTSSYNSPLHF
few	TRBV18	TRBD1	TRBJ1-2	TGTGCCAGCTCACATGGACAGGGTACCTATGGCTACACCTTC	CASSHGQGTYGYTF
-	TRBV19	TRBD1	TRBJ1-6	TGTGCCAGTAGTAACCGGGACAGGGCTTCACCCCTCCACTTT	CASSNRDRASPLHF
-	TRBV5-1	-	TRBJ2-7	TGCGCCAGCAGCTCGGGGGGCCGCGAGCAGTACTTC	CASSSGGREQYF
-	TRBV7-3	-	TRBJ2-3	TGTGCCAGCAGCCGTGCCGGCGGGGTCACAGATACGCAGTATTTT	CASSRAGGVTDTQYF
few	TRBV7-9	TRBD1	TRBJ2-7	TGTGCCAGCAGCTTTACAGGGGCAGAGAGTAGCGAGCAGTACTTC	CASSFTGAESSEQYF
-	TRBV5-6	-	TRBJ1-1	TGTGCCAGCAGCTTTAGGTCACAGGTCCTAATCATGAACACTGAAGCTTTCTTT	CASSFRSQVLIMNTEAFF
-	TRBV14	-	TRBJ2-3	TGTGCCAGCAGCCTGAGGGGGGGAGCGGGCACAGATACGCAGTATTTT	CASSLRGGAGTDTQYF
-	TRBV5-8	TRBD1	TRBJ2-3	TGTGCCAGCAGCACCGGGACCCACAGGGGAGATACGCAGTATTTT	CASSTGTHRGDTQYF
few	TRBV7-8	-	TRBJ1-5	TGTGCCAGCACCCCAAACCCTCCACCAACTAATCAGCCCCAGCATTTT	CASTPNPPPTNQPQHF
-	TRBV5-4	-	TRBJ1-2	TGTGCCAGCAGCACGACCAGGGTTGGCTACACCTTC	CASSTTRVGYTF
medium-sized	TRBV7-6	-	TRBJ2-5	TGTGCCAGCAGCAATTCAGTAGCCCTGAGGGAAGAGACCCAGTACTTC	CASSNSVALREETQYF
-	TRBV19	-	TRBJ2-1	TGTGCCAGTAGTATTCCCCCATACAATGAGCAGTTCTTC	CASSIPPYNEQFF
-	TRBV5-5	TRBD2	TRBJ2-7	TGTGCCAGCAGCTTGACCCCGGGGCTAGCGGATTACGAGCAGTACTTC	CASSLTPGLADYEQYF
-	TRBV15	-	TRBJ1-2	TGTGCCACCAGCAAAGCTGAGGCAGCCTATGGCTACACCTTC	CATSKAEAAYGYTF
-	TRBV7-2	-	TRBJ1-1	TGTGCCAGCAGCTTAGGTATCGCGGTGAACACTGAAGCTTTCTTT	CASSLGIAVNTEAFF
-	TRBV7-3	TRBD2	TRBJ2-3	TGTGCCAGCAGCTTAACGGTTAGGACTAGCGGAACAGATACGCAGTATTTT	CASSLTVRTSGTDTQYF
few	TRBV6-6	TRBD1	TRBJ1-2	TGTGCCAGCAGCACCCGGGACAGGGCCGGCTACACCTTC	CASSTRDRAGYTF
-	TRBV20-1	-	TRBJ1-2	TGCAGTGCGCCAGGGGTTTATGGCTACACCTTC	CSAPGVYGYTF
-	TRBV7-9	-	TRBJ2-3	TGTGCCAGCGGGCGGGGGCCTCCCGGACCAGATACGCAGTATTTT	CASGRGPPGPDTQYF
-	TRBV14	-	TRBJ2-7	TGTGCCAGCAGCCACCCGACCAGAGGGAAGCAGTACTTC	CASSHPTRGKQYF
-	TRBV5-5	TRBD1	TRBJ1-2	TGTGCCAGCAGCTTTGGGATGGACAGGGGGCTTAGTGGCTATGGCTACACCTTC	CASSFGMDRGLSGYGYTF
-	TRBV3-1/TRBV3-2	-	TRBJ2-3	TGTGCCAGCAGTTTGGAGGGCTCATCCAAGGCGGATACGCAGTATTTT	CASSLEGSSKADTQYF
-	TRBV15	TRBD2	TRBJ2-7	TGTGCCACCAGCAGAGATCGAGCGGGGACCTACGAGCAGTACTTC	CATSRDRAGTYEQYF
-	TRBV24-1	TRBD2	TRBJ2-3	TGTGCCACCAGTGACCCTCAAGGACTAGCGAGAGATACGCAGTATTTT	CATSDPQGLARDTQYF
few	TRBV13	-	TRBJ1-2	TGTGCCAGCAGCTTAGAGGGAGGGTCCTATGGCTACACCTTC	CASSLEGGSYGYTF
-	TRBV2	-	TRBJ2-1	TGTGCCAGCAGCCGGCGTGGGGGGAGCGGTGAGCAGTTCTTC	CASSRRGGSGEQFF
-	TRBV5-6	-	TRBJ2-5	TGTGCCAGCAGCTTGGCCTGGGCAGGGCACCAAGAGACCCAGTACTTC	CASSLAWAGHQETQYF
few	TRBV6-6	-	TRBJ1-1	TGTGCCAGCAGCCCGTACTTGAACACTGAAGCTTTCTTT	CASSPYLNTEAFF
once	TRBV30	TRBD2	TRBJ2-7	TGTGCCTGGGGGGGTCGGAGCGGGAGTCGGTACGAGCAGTACTTC	CAWGGRSGSRYEQYF
-	TRBV7-8	-	TRBJ1-2	TGTGCCAGCAGCGCCTCCCTAGGCGGGTATGGCTACACCTTC	CASSASLGGYGYTF
-	TRBV5-4	-	TRBJ1-2	TGTGCCAGCAGCCGCGAGGAGGTCAACTATGGCTACACCTTC	CASSREEVNYGYTF
-	TRBV7-9	TRBD1	TRBJ1-4	TGTGCCAGCAGCTCGGGACAGGGGACGGGAACTAATGAAAAACTGTTTTTT	CASSSGQGTGTNEKLFF
-	TRBV4-1	TRBD1	TRBJ2-2	TGCGCCAGCAGTCCCACAGGGGGCCCAAATATTAACACCGGGGAGCTGTTTTTT	CASSPTGGPNINTGELFF
-	TRBV13	TRBD2	TRBJ2-2	TGTGCCAGCACTCGGGGACTAGGAGCCGGGGAGCTGTTTTTT	CASTRGLGAGELFF
-	TRBV28	-	TRBJ2-7	TGTGCCAGCATCGCAAACAGGGACCTGAGCTCCTACGAGCAGTACTTC	CASIANRDLSSYEQYF
-	TRBV9	TRBD1	TRBJ1-1	TGTGCCAGCAGCGTAGCCGACAGGGGTGGGACTGAAGCTTTCTTT	CASSVADRGGTEAFF
-	TRBV29-1	TRBD1	TRBJ1-3	TGCAGCGTTATCGACAGGGCGAAGGGTGACACCATATATTTT	CSVIDRAKGDTIYF
-	TRBV2	TRBD1	TRBJ1-4	TGTGCCAGCAGTGTTGGGGACAGCCAAAATGAAAAACTGTTTTTT	CASSVGDSQNEKLFF
few	TRBV5-1	TRBD1	TRBJ2-7	TGCGCCAGCAGCTTGCGACAGGGTGGCTACGAGCAGTACTTC	CASSLRQGGYEQYF
-	TRBV5-6	TRBD1	TRBJ1-1	TGTGCCAGCAGCCTTCAGGGACAGGGGGACACTGAAGCTTTCTTT	CASSLQGQGDTEAFF
medium-sized	TRBV29-1	TRBD1	TRBJ2-5	TGCAGCGTTGTGGTCAGGGGGCGAGGGGAGACCCAGTACTTC	CSVVVRGRGETQYF
-	TRBV7-2	TRBD1	TRBJ1-5	TGTGCCAGCAGCTCCCGCACAGGGGCGGATCAGCCCCAGCATTTT	CASSSRTGADQPQHF
-	TRBV9	-	TRBJ1-6	TGTGCCAGCAGCCCCCGCCAGACAGGCAATAATTCACCCCTCCACTTT	CASSPRQTGNNSPLHF